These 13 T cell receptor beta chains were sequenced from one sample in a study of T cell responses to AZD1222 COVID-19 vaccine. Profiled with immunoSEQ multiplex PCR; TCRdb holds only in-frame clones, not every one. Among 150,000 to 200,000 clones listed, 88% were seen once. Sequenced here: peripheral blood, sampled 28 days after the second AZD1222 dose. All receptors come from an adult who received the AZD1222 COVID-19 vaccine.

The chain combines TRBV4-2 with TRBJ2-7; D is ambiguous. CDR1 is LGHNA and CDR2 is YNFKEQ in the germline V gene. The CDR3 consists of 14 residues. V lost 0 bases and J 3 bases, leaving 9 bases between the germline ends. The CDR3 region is CASSQDVANYEQYF. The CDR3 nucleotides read TGTGCCAGCAGCCAAGACGTAGCAAACTACGAGCAGTACTTC.

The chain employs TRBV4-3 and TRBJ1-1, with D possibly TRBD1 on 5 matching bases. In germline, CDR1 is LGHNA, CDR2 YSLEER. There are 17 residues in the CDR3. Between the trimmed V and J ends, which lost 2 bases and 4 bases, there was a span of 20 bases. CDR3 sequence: CASSQSPGGIRSTEAFF. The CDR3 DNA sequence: TGCGCCAGCAGCCAAAGCCCTGGGGGGATTAGGAGCACTGAAGCTTTCTTT.

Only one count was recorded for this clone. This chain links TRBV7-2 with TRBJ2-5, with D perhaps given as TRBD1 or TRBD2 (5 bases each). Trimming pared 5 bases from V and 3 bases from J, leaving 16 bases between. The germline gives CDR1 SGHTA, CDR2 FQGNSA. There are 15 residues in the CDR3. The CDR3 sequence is CASSPRTGREETQYF. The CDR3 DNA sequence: TGTGCCAGCAGCCCCCGAACGGGGCGGGAAGAGACCCAGTACTTC.

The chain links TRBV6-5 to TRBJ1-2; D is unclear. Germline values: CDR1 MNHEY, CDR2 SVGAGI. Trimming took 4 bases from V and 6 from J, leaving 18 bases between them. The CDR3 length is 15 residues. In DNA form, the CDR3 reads TGTGCCAGCAGTTTTCGGAAACAACTCCCTCATGGCTACACCTTC. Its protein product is CASSFRKQLPHGYTF.

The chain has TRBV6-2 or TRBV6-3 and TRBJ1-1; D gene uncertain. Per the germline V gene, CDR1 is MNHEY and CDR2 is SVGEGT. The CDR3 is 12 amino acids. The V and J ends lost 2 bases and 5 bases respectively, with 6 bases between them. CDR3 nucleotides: TGTGCCAGCAGTTACCGTATTACTGAAGCTTTCTTT. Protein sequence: CASSYRITEAFF.

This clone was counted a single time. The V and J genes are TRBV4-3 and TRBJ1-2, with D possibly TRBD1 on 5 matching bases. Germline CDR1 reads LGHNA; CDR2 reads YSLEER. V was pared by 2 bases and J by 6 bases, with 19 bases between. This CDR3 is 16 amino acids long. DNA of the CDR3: TGCGCCAGCAGCCAAAGATACATACAGGTCTCAGATGGCTACACCTTC. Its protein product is CASSQRYIQVSDGYTF.

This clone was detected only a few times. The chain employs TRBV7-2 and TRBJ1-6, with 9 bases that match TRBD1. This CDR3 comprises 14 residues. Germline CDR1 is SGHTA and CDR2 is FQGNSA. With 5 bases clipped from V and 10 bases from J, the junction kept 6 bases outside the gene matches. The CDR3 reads CASSPDRGGSPLHF. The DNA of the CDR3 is TGTGCCAGCAGCCCCGACAGGGGGGGATCACCCCTCCACTTT. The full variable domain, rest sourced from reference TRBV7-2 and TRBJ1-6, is GAGVSQSPSNKVTEKGKDVELRCDPISGHTALYWYRQSLGQGLEFLIYFQGNSAPDKSGLPSDRFSAERTGGSVSTLTIQRTQQEDSAVYLCASSPDRGGSPLHFGNGTRLTVT.

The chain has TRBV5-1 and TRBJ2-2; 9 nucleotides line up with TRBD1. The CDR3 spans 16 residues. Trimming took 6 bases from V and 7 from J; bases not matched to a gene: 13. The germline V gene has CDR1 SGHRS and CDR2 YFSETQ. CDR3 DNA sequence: TGCGCCAGCAAGCCCGCCGGGACAGGGCGGAGCGGGGAGCTGTTTTTT. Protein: CASKPAGTGRSGELFF.

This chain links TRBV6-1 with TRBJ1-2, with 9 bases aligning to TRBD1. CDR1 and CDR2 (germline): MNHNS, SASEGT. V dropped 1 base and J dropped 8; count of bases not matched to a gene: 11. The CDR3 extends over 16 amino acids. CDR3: CASSEGTGVYLGGYTF. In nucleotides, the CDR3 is TGTGCCAGCAGTGAAGGGACAGGGGTATACCTTGGCGGCTACACCTTC.

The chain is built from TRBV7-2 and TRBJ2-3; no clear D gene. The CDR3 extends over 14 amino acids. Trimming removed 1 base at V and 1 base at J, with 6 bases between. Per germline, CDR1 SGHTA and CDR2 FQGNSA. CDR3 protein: CASSLGVRTDTQYF. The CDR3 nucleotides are TGTGCCAGCAGCTTAGGGGTACGCACAGATACGCAGTATTTT.

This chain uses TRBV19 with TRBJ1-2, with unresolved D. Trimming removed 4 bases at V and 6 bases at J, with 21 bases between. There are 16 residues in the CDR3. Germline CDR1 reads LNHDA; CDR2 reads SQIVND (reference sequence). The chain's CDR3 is CASSTPAASGVHGYTF. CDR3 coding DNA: TGTGCCAGTAGTACTCCGGCCGCTTCGGGAGTCCATGGCTACACCTTC.

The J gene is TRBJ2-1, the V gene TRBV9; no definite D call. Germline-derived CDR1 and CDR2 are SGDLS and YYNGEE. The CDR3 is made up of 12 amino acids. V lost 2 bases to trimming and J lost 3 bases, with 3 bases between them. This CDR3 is CASSVGYNEQFF. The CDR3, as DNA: TGTGCCAGCAGCGTGGGCTACAATGAGCAGTTCTTC. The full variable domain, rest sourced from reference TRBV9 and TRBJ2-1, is DSGVTQTPKHLITATGQRVTLRCSPRSGDLSVYWYQQSLDQGLQFLIQYYNGEERAKGNILERFSAQQFPDLHSELNLSSLELGDSALYFCASSVGYNEQFFGPGTRLTVL.

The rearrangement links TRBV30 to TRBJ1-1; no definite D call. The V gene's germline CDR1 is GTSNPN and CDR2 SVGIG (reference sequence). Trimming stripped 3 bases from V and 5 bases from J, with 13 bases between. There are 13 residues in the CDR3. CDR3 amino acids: CAWRGWGGTEAFF. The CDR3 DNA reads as TGTGCCTGGAGGGGCTGGGGAGGGACTGAAGCTTTCTTT.